Following are 5 T cell receptor beta chains from one sample sequenced in a study of CD4 T cells in relation to SARS-CoV-2 and coronaviruses. Assay: immunoSEQ multiplex PCR; the TCRdb copy retains only in-frame clones and omits some. This sample has approximately 43,000 clones, with nearly 85% found just once. What these receptors recognize is not known. Sequences were obtained from naive CD4+ T cells from PBMCs, cultured in vitro. Subset defined: naive CD4+ T cells isolated by negative enrichment. These receptors came from an adult with COVID-19.

The J gene is TRBJ2-7, the V gene TRBV11-2; D may match TRBD1 or TRBD2 (5 bases each). V was trimmed by 5 bases and J by 1 base, leaving 15 bases between them. CDR1 and CDR2 from the germline V gene are SGHAT and FQNNGV. The CDR3 is made up of 15 amino acids. As DNA, the CDR3 is TGTGCCAGCAGCCCCACGCCGGGGCCGTCCTACGAGCAGTACTTC. Translation gives CASSPTPGPSYEQYF. Using reference TRBV11-2 and TRBJ2-7 for the parts outside the CDR3, the full variable domain is EAGVAQSPRYKIIEKRQSVAFWCNPISGHATLYWYQQILGQGPKLLIQFQNNGVVDDSQLPKDRFSAERLKGVDSTLKIQPAKLEDSAVYLCASSPTPGPSYEQYFGPGTRLTVT.

The chain employs TRBV11-1 and TRBJ1-1, with D possibly being TRBD1 (5 bases). The V and J ends lost 1 base and 5 bases respectively, with 11 bases between them. There are 14 residues in the CDR3. Germline V gives CDR1 SGHAT, CDR2 FQDESV (reference sequence). CDR3 region: CASSLGWGRTEAFF. The CDR3 region has the DNA TGTGCCAGCAGCTTAGGGTGGGGGAGGACTGAAGCTTTCTTT.

The rearrangement links TRBV3-1 (or the pseudogene TRBV3-2) to TRBJ2-2, with 10 bases fitting TRBD2. V gave up 4 bases and J gave up 1 base; unmatched junction bases: 6. Germline V gene data show CDR1 as LGHDT and CDR2 as YNNKEL (reference sequence). This CDR3 has 17 amino acids. The CDR3 DNA sequence: TGTGCCAGCAGCCGCCGGACTAGCGGTAGGAACACCGGGGAGCTGTTTTTT. This sequence encodes CASSRRTSGRNTGELFF.

The V and J genes are TRBV2 and TRBJ2-1; unclear D gene. Trimming removed 4 bases from V and 10 bases from J, with 11 bases in between. The CDR3 sequence is 12 residues long. The germline CDR1 and CDR2 sequences are SNHLY and FYNNEI. The CDR3 nucleotides read TGTGCCAGCAGTGGGGAAGGACGCGAGCAGTTCTTC. Translation: CASSGEGREQFF. Together with reference TRBV2 and TRBJ2-1, the CDR3 gives the full variable domain: EPEVTQTPSHQVTQMGQEVILRCVPISNHLYFYWYRQILGQKVEFLVSFYNNEISEKSEIFDDQFSVERPDGSNFTLKIRSTKLEDSAMYFCASSGEGREQFFGPGTRLTVL.

This clone has only a few counts. This chain joins TRBV4-1 and TRBJ2-2, with D unresolved. The CDR3 totals 14 residues. V was trimmed by 0 bases and J by 2 bases, leaving 4 bases between them. Per the germline V gene, CDR1 is MGHRA and CDR2 is YSYEKL. CDR3 sequence: CASSQDGNTGELFF. Here the CDR3 DNA reads TGCGCCAGCAGCCAAGACGGCAACACCGGGGAGCTGTTTTTT.